This TCR beta chain comes out of a study of OX40 agonist ivuxolimab in advanced cancers. Sequencing was performed with immunoSEQ multiplex PCR; in TCRdb, only in-frame clones are kept and a portion is missing. The table lists about 61,000 clones, under 85% of them singletons. This CDR3 region has 15 residues. Trimming shortened V by 2 bases and J by 7 bases, and 12 bases separated the two germline ends. Germline assignment: CDR1 SGHTA and CDR2 FQGTGA. This TCR derives from an adult with an advanced solid tumor such as melanoma, head and neck, liver or kidney cancer. Sequencing was performed on CD4+ or CD8+ T cells sorted from blood, taken in a trial of the OX40 agonist ivuxolimab. The chain has TRBV7-3 and TRBJ1-6; unclear D gene. CDR3 sequence reads: CASSLSGIGNSPLHF. CDR3 nucleotide sequence: TGTGCCAGCAGCTTATCTGGGATCGGGAATTCACCCCTCCACTTT.